The 15 T cell receptor beta chains in this list originate from one sample, sequenced in a study of cytomegalovirus exposure and HLA in healthy donors. PCR employed 60 Vbeta and 13 Jbeta primers. The repertoire was sequenced with immunoSEQ multiplex PCR; TCRdb's copy has only in-frame clones and lacks some. The sample has about 150,000 clones, roughly 78% seen once. Sequenced: PBMCs. The receptors come from a man aged 50 or older in good health and CMV-seropositive.

The chain joins TRBV10-1 to TRBJ1-1; TRBD1 agrees at 9 bases. The length of the CDR3 is 14 residues. V dropped 5 bases and J dropped 4; count of bases not matched to a gene: 5. Germline V gene data show CDR1 as WNHNN and CDR2 as SYGVQD (reference sequence). The CDR3 nucleotides are TGCGCCAGCAGTAAATCGGGACAGGGCACTGAAGCTTTCTTT. This gives the protein CASSKSGQGTEAFF.

The chain carries TRBV7-9 and TRBJ1-3; D gene uncertain. The CDR3 loop spans 13 amino acids. Trimming removed 1 base from V and 4 bases from J, with 5 bases in between. CDR1 and CDR2 (germline): SEHNR, FQNEAQ (reference sequence). Here the CDR3 DNA reads TGTGCCAGCAGCTTAGACAAAGGAAACACCATATATTTT. As protein: CASSLDKGNTIYF.

V usage is TRBV6-5 and J usage is TRBJ2-7; tentatively, D is TRBD1 (6 bases). Germline V gene lookup returns CDR1 MNHEY and CDR2 SVGAGI. CDR3 length equals 13 residues. V was trimmed by 2 bases and J by 4 bases, leaving 9 bases between them. This chain's CDR3 is CASSYDRIYEQYF. CDR3 bases: TGTGCCAGCAGTTACGACAGGATATACGAGCAGTACTTC.

This clone has a handful of counts. The chain links TRBV7-9 to TRBJ1-5; 7 bases agree with TRBD1. The CDR3 loop spans 14 amino acids. With 5 bases clipped from V and 7 bases from J, the junction kept 8 bases outside the gene matches. Germline V CDR1 and CDR2: SEHNR, FQNEAQ (reference sequence). CDR3 residues: CASSGGQDEQPQHF. CDR3 nucleotide sequence: TGTGCCAGCAGCGGTGGACAGGACGAGCAGCCCCAGCATTTT.

V and J are TRBV28 and TRBJ1-1; TRBD1 is a possible D gene (5 bases). The CDR3 extends over 14 amino acids. Germline CDR1 and CDR2: MDHEN and SYDVKM. V lost 3 bases, J lost 4 bases, and 12 bases lay in between. The CDR3: CASSLVGGGTEAFF. CDR3 sequence (DNA): TGTGCCAGCAGTTTGGTCGGGGGAGGCACTGAAGCTTTCTTT.

This clone was counted a few times. CDR3 DNA: TGTGCCAGCAGTTTACTGGGGGGCGGGAGGAGCTACAATGAGCAGTTCTTC. Encoded protein: CASSLLGGGRSYNEQFF. The V call is TRBV28, the J call TRBJ2-1; 8 bases map to TRBD2. This CDR3 spans 17 amino acids. Unmatched junction bases numbered 9, after V lost 2 bases and J lost 3 bases. Germline V CDR1 and CDR2: MDHEN, SYDVKM.

This clone has ten or more counts. The gene calls are TRBV5-8 and TRBJ2-7; D perhaps matches TRBD1 (5 bases). The CDR3 runs 13 residues. In germline, CDR1 is SGHTS, CDR2 YDEGEE. Trimming took 0 bases from V and 7 from J, leaving 11 bases between them. The CDR3 coding sequence is TGTGCCAGCAGCTTGGCCGGTGGGGCAGAGCAGTACTTC. Its protein product is CASSLAGGAEQYF.

Written as DNA, the CDR3 is TGTGCCAGGGGTATGAGAGGCGGGGGCCCCAACGAGCAGTACTTC. It yields the protein CARGMRGGGPNEQYF. V and J are TRBV2 and TRBJ2-7; D perhaps matches TRBD2 (7 bases). There are 15 residues in the CDR3. Per germline, CDR1 SNHLY and CDR2 FYNNEI. V lost 9 bases, J lost 5 bases, and 23 bases lay in between.

The J gene is TRBJ1-5, the V gene TRBV2; unclear D gene. The CDR3 loop spans 14 amino acids. Germline V gene sequence: CDR1 SNHLY, CDR2 FYNNEI. Trimming stripped 7 bases from V and 5 bases from J, with 15 bases between. The CDR3 DNA is TGTGCCAGCATGGAGGGAGGGAGTCATCAGCCCCAGCATTTT. Residues: CASMEGGSHQPQHF.

CDR3 region: CASSALAGDFGEQYF. The CDR3 DNA sequence: TGTGCCAGCAGTGCGCTAGCGGGAGACTTTGGCGAGCAGTACTTC. The chain joins TRBV2 to TRBJ2-7; 10 nucleotides match TRBD2. Per the germline V gene, CDR1 is SNHLY and CDR2 is FYNNEI. The CDR3 totals 15 residues. The V gene end was trimmed by 4 bases and the J gene end by 6 bases; junction bases not matched to a gene: 9. The variable domain in full, with the rest retrieved from reference TRBV2 and TRBJ2-7, is EPEVTQTPSHQVTQMGQEVILRCVPISNHLYFYWYRQILGQKVEFLVSFYNNEISEKSEIFDDQFSVERPDGSNFTLKIRSTKLEDSAMYFCASSALAGDFGEQYFGPGTRLTVT.

V and J are TRBV5-5 and TRBJ1-2; D may be TRBD1 (6 bases). The CDR3 has 14 amino acids. Trimming removed 7 bases from V and 4 bases from J, with 17 bases in between. The germline gives CDR1 SGHKS, CDR2 YYEKEE (reference sequence). The CDR3 protein is CASRPGGAGYGYTF. The CDR3 nucleotides are TGTGCCAGCCGTCCTGGGGGGGCCGGCTATGGCTACACCTTC.

V is TRBV4-1 and J is TRBJ2-3, with 14 positions matching TRBD2. Germline V gives CDR1 MGHRA, CDR2 YSYEKL. With V trimmed by 3 bases and J by 4 bases, 6 bases remained unmatched. The CDR3 is 17 amino acids. CDR3 loop: CASSHYGTSGSPDTQYF. As DNA, the CDR3 is TGCGCCAGCAGCCACTACGGGACTAGCGGGAGTCCAGATACGCAGTATTTT.

The chain uses TRBV7-2 and TRBJ2-1; TRBD1 is a possible D gene (6 bases). The CDR3 loop spans 14 amino acids. V gave up 4 bases and J gave up 2 bases, with 9 bases separating them. Germline loops: CDR1 SGHTA, CDR2 FQGNSA. CDR3 loop: CASSSGQPYNEQFF. The CDR3 region has the DNA TGTGCCAGCAGCTCGGGACAACCCTACAATGAGCAGTTCTTC.

This chain links TRBV6-1 with TRBJ1-6; D is undetermined. V shed 6 bases and J shed 0 bases, with 6 bases lying between them. The CDR3 totals 14 residues. Germline V lookup: CDR1 MNHNS, CDR2 SASEGT. The CDR3 is CASRESSYNSPLHF. The DNA for the CDR3 is TGTGCCAGCAGAGAGAGCTCCTATAATTCACCCCTCCACTTT.

The gene calls are TRBV6-1 and TRBJ2-7; tentatively, D is TRBD2 (6 bases). The V gene's germline CDR1 is MNHNS and CDR2 SASEGT. V was shortened by 1 base and J by 0 bases, with 13 bases between the two germline ends. This CDR3 has 16 amino acids. CDR3: CASSEGPSESSYEQYF. DNA for the CDR3: TGTGCCAGCAGTGAAGGCCCTAGCGAGAGCTCCTACGAGCAGTACTTC.